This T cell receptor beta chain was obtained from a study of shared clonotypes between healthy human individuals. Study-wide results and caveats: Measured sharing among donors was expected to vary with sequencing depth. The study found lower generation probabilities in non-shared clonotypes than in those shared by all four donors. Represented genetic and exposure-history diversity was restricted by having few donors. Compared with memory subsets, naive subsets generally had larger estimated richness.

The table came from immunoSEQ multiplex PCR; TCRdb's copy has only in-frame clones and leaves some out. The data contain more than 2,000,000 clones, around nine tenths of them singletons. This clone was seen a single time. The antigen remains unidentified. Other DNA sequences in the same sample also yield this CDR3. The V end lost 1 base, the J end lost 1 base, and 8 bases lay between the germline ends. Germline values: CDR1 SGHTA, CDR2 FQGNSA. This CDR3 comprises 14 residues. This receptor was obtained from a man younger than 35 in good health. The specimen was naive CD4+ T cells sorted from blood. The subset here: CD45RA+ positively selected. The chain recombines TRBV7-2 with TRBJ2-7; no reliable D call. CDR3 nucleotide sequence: TGTGCCAGCAGCTTAGTTTTAGGGTCCTACGAGCAGTACTTC. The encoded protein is CASSLVLGSYEQYF.